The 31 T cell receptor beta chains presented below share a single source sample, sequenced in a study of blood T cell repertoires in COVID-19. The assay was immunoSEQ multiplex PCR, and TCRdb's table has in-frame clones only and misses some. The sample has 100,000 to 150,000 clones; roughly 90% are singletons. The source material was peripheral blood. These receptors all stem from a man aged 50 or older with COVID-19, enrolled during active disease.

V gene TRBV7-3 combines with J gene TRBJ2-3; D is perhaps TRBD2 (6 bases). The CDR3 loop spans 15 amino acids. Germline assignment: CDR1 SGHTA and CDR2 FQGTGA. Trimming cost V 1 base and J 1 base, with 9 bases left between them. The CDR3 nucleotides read TGTGCCAGCAGCTTAATGGCGGGACGCACAGATACGCAGTATTTT. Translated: CASSLMAGRTDTQYF.

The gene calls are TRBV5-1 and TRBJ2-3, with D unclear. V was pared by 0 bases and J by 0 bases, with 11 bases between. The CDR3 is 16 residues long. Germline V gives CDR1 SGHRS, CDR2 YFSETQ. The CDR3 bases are TGCGCCAGCAGCTTGGCCGGAGTAGCTAGCACAGATACGCAGTATTTT. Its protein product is CASSLAGVASTDTQYF.

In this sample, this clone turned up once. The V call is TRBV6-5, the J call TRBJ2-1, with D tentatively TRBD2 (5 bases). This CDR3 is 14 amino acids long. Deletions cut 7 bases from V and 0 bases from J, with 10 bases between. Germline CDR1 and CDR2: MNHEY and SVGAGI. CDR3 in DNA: TGTGCCAGCACCGTAAGCGGCTCCTACAATGAGCAGTTCTTC. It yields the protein CASTVSGSYNEQFF.

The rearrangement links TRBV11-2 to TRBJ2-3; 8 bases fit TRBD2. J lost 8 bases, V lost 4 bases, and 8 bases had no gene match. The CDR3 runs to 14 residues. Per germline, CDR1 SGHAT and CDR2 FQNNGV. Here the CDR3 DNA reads TGTGCCAGCAGCTCCTGGGCTAGCGGGCTTACGCAGTATTTT. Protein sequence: CASSSWASGLTQYF. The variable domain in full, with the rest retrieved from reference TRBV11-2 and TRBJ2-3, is EAGVAQSPRYKIIEKRQSVAFWCNPISGHATLYWYQQILGQGPKLLIQFQNNGVVDDSQLPKDRFSAERLKGVDSTLKIQPAKLEDSAVYLCASSSWASGLTQYFGPGTRLTVL.

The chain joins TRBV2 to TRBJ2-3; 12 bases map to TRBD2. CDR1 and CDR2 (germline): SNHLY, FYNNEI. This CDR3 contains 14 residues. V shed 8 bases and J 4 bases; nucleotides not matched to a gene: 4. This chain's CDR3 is CASLRLAGADTQYF. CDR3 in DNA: TGTGCCAGCCTACGACTAGCGGGGGCAGATACGCAGTATTTT.

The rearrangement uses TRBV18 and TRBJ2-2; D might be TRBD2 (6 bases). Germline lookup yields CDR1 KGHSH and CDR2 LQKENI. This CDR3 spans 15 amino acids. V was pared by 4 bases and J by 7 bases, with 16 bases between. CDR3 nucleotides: TGTGCCAGCTCACGATCGCGACTAGATGACGGGGAGCTGTTTTTT. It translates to CASSRSRLDDGELFF.

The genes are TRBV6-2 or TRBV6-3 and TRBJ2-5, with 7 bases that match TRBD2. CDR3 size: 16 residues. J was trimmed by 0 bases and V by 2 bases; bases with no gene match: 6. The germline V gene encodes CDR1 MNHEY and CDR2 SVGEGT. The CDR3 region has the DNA TGTGCCAGCAGTTACACGGCGGGAGAGAACCAAGAGACCCAGTACTTC. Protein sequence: CASSYTAGENQETQYF.

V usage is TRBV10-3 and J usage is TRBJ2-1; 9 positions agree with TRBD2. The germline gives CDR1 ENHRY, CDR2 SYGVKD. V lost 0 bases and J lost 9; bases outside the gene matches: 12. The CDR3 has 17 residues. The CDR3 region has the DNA TGTGCCATCAGTGAGTCGGCGGTAAGCGGGAGGAAGGGTGAGCAGTTCTTC. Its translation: CAISESAVSGRKGEQFF.

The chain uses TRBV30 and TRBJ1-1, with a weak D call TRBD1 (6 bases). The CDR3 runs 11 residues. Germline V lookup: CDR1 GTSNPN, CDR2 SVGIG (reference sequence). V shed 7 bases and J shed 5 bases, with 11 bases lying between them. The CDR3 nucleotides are TGTGCCTCTCAAGGGGGTACTGAAGCTTTCTTT. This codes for CASQGGTEAFF.

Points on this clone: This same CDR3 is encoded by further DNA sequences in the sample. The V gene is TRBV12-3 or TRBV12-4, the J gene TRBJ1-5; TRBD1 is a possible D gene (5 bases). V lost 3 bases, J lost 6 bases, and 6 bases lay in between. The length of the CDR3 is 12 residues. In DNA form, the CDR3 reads TGTGCCAGCAGTTTCGGGGGTCAGCCCCAGCATTTT. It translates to CASSFGGQPQHF.

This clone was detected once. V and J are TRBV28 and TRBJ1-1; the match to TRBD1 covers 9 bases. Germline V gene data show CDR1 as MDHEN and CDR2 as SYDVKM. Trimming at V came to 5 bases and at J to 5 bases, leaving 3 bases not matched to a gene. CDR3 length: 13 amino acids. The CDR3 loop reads CASSPGTGTEAFF. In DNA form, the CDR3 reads TGTGCCAGCAGTCCCGGGACAGGGACTGAAGCTTTCTTT.

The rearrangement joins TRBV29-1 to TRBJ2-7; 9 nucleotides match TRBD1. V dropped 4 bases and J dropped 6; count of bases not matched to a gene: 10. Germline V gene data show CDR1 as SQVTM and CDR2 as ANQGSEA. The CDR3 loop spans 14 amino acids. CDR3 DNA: TGCAGCGTTGGTAATACCGGGACAGGGACCGAGCAGTACTTC. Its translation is CSVGNTGTGTEQYF.

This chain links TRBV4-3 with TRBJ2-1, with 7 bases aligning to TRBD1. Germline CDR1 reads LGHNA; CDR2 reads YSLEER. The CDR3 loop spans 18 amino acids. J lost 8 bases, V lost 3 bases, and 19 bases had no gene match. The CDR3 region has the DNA TGCGCCAGCAGCCATTTCCTAGGGGGCCTAAGGGCCGGGGATGAGCAGTTCTTC. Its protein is CASSHFLGGLRAGDEQFF.

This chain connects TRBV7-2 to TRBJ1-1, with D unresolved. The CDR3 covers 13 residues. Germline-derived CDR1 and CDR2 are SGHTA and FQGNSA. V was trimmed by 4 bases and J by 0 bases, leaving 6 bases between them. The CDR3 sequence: CASSSGMNTEAFF. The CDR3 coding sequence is TGTGCCAGCAGCTCGGGTATGAACACTGAAGCTTTCTTT.

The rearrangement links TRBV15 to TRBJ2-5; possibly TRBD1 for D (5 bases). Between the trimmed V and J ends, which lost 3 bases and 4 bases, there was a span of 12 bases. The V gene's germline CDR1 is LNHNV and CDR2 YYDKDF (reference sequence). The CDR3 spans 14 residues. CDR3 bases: TGTGCCACCAGCAGGGACCAGGGTGGAGAGACCCAGTACTTC. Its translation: CATSRDQGGETQYF.

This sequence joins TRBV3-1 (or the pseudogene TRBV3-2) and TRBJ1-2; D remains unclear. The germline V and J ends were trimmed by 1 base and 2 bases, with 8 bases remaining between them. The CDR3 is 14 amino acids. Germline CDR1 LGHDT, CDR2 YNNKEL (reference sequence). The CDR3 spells CASSQGSLNYGYTF. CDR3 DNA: TGTGCCAGCAGCCAAGGCTCCCTAAACTATGGCTACACCTTC.

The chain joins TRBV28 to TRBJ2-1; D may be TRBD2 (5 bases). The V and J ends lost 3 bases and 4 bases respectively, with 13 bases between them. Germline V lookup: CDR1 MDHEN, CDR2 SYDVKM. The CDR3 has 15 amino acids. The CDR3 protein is CASSLVSAKYNEQFF. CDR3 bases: TGTGCCAGCAGTTTGGTTAGCGCCAAATACAATGAGCAGTTCTTC. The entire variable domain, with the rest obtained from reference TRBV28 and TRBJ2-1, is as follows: DVKVTQSSRYLVKRTGEKVFLECVQDMDHENMFWYRQDPGLGLRLIYFSYDVKMKEKGDIPEGYSVSREKKERFSLILESASTNQTSMYLCASSLVSAKYNEQFFGPGTRLTVL.

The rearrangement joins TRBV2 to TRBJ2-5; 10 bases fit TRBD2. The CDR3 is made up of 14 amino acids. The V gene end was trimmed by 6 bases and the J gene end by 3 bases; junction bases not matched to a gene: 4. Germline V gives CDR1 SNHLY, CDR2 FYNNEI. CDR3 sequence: CASRRGLAKETQYF. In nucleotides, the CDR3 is TGTGCCAGCAGGAGGGGACTAGCGAAAGAGACCCAGTACTTC. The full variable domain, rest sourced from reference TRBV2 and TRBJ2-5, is EPEVTQTPSHQVTQMGQEVILRCVPISNHLYFYWYRQILGQKVEFLVSFYNNEISEKSEIFDDQFSVERPDGSNFTLKIRSTKLEDSAMYFCASRRGLAKETQYFGPGTRLLVL.

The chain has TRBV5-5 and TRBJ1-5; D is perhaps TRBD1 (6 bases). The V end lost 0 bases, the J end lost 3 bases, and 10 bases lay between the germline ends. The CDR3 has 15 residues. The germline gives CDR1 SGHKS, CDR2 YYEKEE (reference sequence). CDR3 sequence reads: CASSLDRVINQPQHF. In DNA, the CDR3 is TGTGCCAGCAGCTTGGACAGGGTAATCAATCAGCCCCAGCATTTT.

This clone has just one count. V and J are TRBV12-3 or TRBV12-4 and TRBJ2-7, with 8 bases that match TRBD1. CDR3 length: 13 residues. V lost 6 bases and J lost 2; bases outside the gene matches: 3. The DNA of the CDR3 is TGTGCCAGCAGGAAACAGGGGGCCTACGAGCAGTACTTC. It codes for CASRKQGAYEQYF.

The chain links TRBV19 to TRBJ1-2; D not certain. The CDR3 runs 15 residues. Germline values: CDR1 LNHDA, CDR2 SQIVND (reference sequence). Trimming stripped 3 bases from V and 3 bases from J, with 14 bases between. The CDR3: CASSIVRGSDYGYTF. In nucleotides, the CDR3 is TGTGCCAGTAGTATTGTGCGGGGTTCGGACTATGGCTACACCTTC.

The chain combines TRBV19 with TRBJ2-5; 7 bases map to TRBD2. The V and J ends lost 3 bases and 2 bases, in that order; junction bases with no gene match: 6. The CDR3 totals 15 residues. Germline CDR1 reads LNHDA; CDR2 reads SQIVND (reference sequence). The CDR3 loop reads CASSMGSAGQETQYF. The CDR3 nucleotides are TGTGCCAGTAGTATGGGTTCAGCGGGGCAAGAGACCCAGTACTTC.

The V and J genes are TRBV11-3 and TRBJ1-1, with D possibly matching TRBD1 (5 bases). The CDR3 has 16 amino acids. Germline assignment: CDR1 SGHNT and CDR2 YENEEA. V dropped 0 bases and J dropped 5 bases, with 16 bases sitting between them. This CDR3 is CASSLDQRGPETEAFF. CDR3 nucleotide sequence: TGTGCCAGCAGCTTAGATCAAAGGGGTCCGGAGACTGAAGCTTTCTTT.

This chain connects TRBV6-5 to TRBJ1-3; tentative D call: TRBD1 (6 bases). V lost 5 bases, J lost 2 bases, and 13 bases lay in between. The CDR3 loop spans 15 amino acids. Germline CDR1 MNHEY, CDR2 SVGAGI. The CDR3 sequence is CASSSTGHPGNTIYF. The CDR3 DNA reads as TGTGCCAGCAGTAGTACGGGACATCCTGGAAACACCATATATTTT.

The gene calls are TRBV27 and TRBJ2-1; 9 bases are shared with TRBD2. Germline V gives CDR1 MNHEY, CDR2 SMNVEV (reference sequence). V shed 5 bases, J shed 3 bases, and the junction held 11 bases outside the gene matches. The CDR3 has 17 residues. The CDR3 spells CASSAQLAGRVYNEQFF. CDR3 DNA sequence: TGTGCCAGCAGTGCACAACTAGCGGGTCGGGTCTACAATGAGCAGTTCTTC.

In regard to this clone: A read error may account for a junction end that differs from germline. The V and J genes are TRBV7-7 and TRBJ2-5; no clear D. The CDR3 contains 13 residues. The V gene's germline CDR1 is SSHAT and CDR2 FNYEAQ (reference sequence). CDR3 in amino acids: CASSLAQVETQYF. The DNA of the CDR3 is TGTGCTAGCAGCTTAGCCCAGGTAGAGACCCAGTACTTC. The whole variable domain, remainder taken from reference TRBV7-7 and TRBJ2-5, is GAGVSQSPRYKVTKRGQDVTLRCDPISSHATLYWYQQALGQGPEFLTYFNYEAQPDKSGLPSDRFSAERPEGSISTLTIQRTEQRDSAMYRCASSLAQVETQYFGPGTRLLVL.

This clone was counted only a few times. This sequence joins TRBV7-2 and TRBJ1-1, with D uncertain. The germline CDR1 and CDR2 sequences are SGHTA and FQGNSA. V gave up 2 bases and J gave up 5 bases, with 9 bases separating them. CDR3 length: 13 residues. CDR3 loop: CASSLTQQTEAFF. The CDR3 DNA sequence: TGTGCCAGCAGCTTAACCCAACAGACTGAAGCTTTCTTT.

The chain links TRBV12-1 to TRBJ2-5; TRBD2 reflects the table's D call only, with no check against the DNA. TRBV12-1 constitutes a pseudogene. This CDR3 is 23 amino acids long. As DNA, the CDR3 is TGTGCCAGCAGCTTCGGCGGTTTAGTAGCGGGAGGACCCGACAGAACCCCTCGAGAGACCCAGTACTTC. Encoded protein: CASSFGGLVAGGPDRTPRETQYF.

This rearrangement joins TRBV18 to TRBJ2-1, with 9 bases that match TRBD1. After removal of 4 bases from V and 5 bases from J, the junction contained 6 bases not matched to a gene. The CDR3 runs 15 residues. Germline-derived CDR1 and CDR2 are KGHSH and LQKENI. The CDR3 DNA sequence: TGTGCCAGCTCACGAGGGACAGGGTACGACAATGAGCAGTTCTTC. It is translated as CASSRGTGYDNEQFF.

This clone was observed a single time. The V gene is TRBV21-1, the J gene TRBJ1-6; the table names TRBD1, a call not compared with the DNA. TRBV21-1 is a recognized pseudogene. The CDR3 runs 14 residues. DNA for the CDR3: TGTGCCAGCAGCGGCCGGGACAGCTCTTCACCCCTCCACTTT. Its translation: CASSGRDSSSPLHF.

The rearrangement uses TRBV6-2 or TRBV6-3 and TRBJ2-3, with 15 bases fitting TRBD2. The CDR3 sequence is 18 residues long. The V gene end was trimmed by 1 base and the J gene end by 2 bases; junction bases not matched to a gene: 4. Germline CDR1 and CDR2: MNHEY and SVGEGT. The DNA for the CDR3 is TGTGCCAGCAGTTACTTGGGACTAGCGGGAGGAAACACAGATACGCAGTATTTT. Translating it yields CASSYLGLAGGNTDTQYF.